This entry is about one T cell receptor beta chain. Its antigen remains unidentified. The record has no base qualities; no much larger clone is one base away. V is trimmed back by 3 bases and J by 7 bases, and the junction contains 10 bases that no gene match accounts for. The CDR3 spans 16 residues, from the cysteine through the phenylalanine. Just CDR3 DNA is preserved here, 48 bases in frame from base 1. CDR1 and CDR2, looked up from the germline V gene, are MGHRA and YSYEKL. The library came from PCR. TCRdb records Illumina MiSeq as the sequencer. Using fastp trimming at Q25 and MiXCR clonotype assembly, TCRdb reanalyzed the public sequencing data and kept in-frame beta chains. Records with the same CDR3 protein are collapsed into one entry carrying the most frequent genes and DNA. The sample yields around 16,000 distinct CDR3 sequences; around 30% were counted once. The ten largest clones capture roughly 1.5% of the sample.

The sample belongs to a study of regulatory and conventional T cells in breast cancer (dated by TCRdb to the mid-2010s). The chain is made from TRBV4-1 and TRBJ2-1; 9 middle bases align to TRBD2. This sequence originates from a female donor in good health. The sample taken for sequencing was conventional T cells from blood. The bases are TGCGCCAGCAGCCAGGACCTAGCGGGGCTTAGGAATGAGCAGTTCTTC. This translates into CASSQDLAGLRNEQFF.